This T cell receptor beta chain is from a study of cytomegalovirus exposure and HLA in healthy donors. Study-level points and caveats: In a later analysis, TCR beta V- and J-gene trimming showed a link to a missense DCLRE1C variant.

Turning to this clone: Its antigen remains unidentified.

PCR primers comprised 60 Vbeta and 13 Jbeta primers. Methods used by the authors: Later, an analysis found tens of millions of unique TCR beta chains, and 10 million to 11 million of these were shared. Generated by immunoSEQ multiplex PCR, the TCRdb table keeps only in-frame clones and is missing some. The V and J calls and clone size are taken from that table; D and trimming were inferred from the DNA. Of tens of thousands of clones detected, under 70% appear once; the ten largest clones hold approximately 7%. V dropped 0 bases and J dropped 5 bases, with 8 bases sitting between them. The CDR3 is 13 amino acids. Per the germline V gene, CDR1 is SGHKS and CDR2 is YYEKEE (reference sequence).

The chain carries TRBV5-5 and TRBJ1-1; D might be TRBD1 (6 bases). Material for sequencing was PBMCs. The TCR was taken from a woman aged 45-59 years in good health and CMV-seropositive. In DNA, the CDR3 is TGTGCCAGCAGCTTGGCAGGGGCTACTGAAGCTTTCTTT. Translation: CASSLAGATEAFF.